A selection of T cell receptor beta chains follows, all from one sample in a study of CD8 T cells in Susac syndrome. TCRdb independently ran MiXCR on the immunoSEQ multiplex PCR reads; one entry per CDR3 protein. The profile shows 140,000 to 150,000 distinct CDR3 sequences, nearly 97% of them singletons. Source material: CD4+ T cells from PBMCs. These receptors originate from a human donor with Susac syndrome. Both conserved end residues are part of each CDR3. The order of the fields is V gene, J gene, CDR3 protein.

>TRBV29-1|TRBJ2-7
CSVRLGASSYEQYF
>TRBV12-3/TRBV12-4|TRBJ1-5
CASSADRTNQPQHF
>TRBV7-9|TRBJ1-1
CASSSRARVTEAFF
>TRBV15|TRBJ2-7
CATSGAGSSYEQYF
>TRBV5-1|TRBJ2-7
CASSLLGSGTYEQYF
>TRBV20-1|TRBJ2-7
CSALSTSGVHEQYF
>TRBV20-1|TRBJ2-1
CSASHRAETSYNEQFF
>TRBV15|TRBJ2-1
CATSIYSSGRADNEQFF
>TRBV29-1|TRBJ2-7
CSVGGRNHYEQYF
>TRBV18|TRBJ2-7
CASSPGTSGRDEQYF
>TRBV24-1|TRBJ2-5
CATSGYQETQYF
>TRBV6-4|TRBJ2-1
CASALTLGSLEQFF
>TRBV2|TRBJ2-7
CATTESTVTYEQYF
>TRBV5-4|TRBJ2-3
CASSSQGDTQYF
>TRBV3-1|TRBJ2-7
CASSQVYEQYF
>TRBV5-1|TRBJ2-3
CASSPDRSTDTQYF
>TRBV14|TRBJ1-6
CASSQGGRLAPLHF
>TRBV27|TRBJ2-2
CASSNRNTGELFF
>TRBV18|TRBJ2-7
CASSPRLTGGSYEQYF
>TRBV4-1|TRBJ1-2
CASSQPGTANSYTF
>TRBV4-1|TRBJ1-6
CASSQPSSGKDSPLHF
>TRBV5-1|TRBJ2-3
CASSHGQPDTQYF
>TRBV29-1|TRBJ2-7
CSVGRDEQYF
>TRBV7-9|TRBJ2-3
CASSLVTQLGDTQYF
>TRBV2|TRBJ2-5
CASSGGSQETQYF
>TRBV28|TRBJ2-3
CATLSTGADTQYF
>TRBV18|TRBJ2-6
CASSPKNSGANVLTF
>TRBV25-1|TRBJ2-5
CASMRGGETQYF
>TRBV20-1|TRBJ1-1
CSAPNRQGRTEAFF